One and the same sample provided the 7 T cell receptor beta chains below, sequenced in a study of shared clonotypes between healthy human individuals. The protocol was immunoSEQ multiplex PCR, while the TCRdb copy is restricted to in-frame clones and leaves out a portion. This table has about 2 million clones, about 95% appearing once. The sequenced sample was naive CD4+ T cells sorted from blood. The subset denotes: CD45RA+ positively selected. The receptors were gathered from a man aged 18 to 29 in good health.

The chain carries TRBV6-1 and TRBJ1-3; D is unresolved. With 4 bases removed from V and 2 bases from J, the gap between germline ends came to 15 bases. This CDR3 spans 16 amino acids. Germline V gives CDR1 MNHNS, CDR2 SASEGT. CDR3 bases: TGTGCCAGCAGTGCCTACTTTGAGGGAGCTGGAAACACCATATATTTT. Translating it yields CASSAYFEGAGNTIYF.

This clone was observed once. J is TRBJ1-1 and V is TRBV27; TRBD1 might be the D (5 bases). The CDR3 totals 13 residues. Trimming shortened V by 5 bases and J by 5 bases, and 12 bases separated the two germline ends. Germline CDR1 MNHEY, CDR2 SMNVEV (reference sequence). CDR3 residues: CASSVREGTEAFF. CDR3 in DNA: TGTGCCAGCAGTGTAAGAGAGGGGACTGAAGCTTTCTTT.

The chain joins TRBV5-6 to TRBJ2-7; D ambiguous. V lost 4 bases to trimming and J lost 3 bases, with 5 bases between them. This CDR3 region has 11 residues. Germline V lookup: CDR1 SGHDT, CDR2 YYEEEE. The chain's CDR3 is CASSKNYEQYF. The CDR3 nucleotides read TGTGCCAGCAGCAAAAACTACGAGCAGTACTTC.

The genes are TRBV5-1 and TRBJ2-7; D gene ambiguous. V lost 1 base to trimming and J lost 6 bases, with 11 bases between them. The CDR3 covers 13 residues. Germline V gene sequence: CDR1 SGHRS, CDR2 YFSETQ. CDR3 sequence (DNA): TGCGCCAGCAGCTTGACGTCCGGTGGCGAGCAGTACTTC. The encoded protein is CASSLTSGGEQYF. Complete variable domain (other parts from reference TRBV5-1 and TRBJ2-7): KAGVTQTPRYLIKTRGQQVTLSCSPISGHRSVSWYQQTPGQGLQFLFEYFSETQRNKGNFPGRFSGRQFSNSRSEMNVSTLELGDSALYLCASSLTSGGEQYFGPGTRLTVT.

V is TRBV6-6 and J is TRBJ2-7; TRBD2 aligns across 8 bases. Germline V lookup: CDR1 MNHNY, CDR2 SVGAGI (reference sequence). Trimming at V came to 0 bases and at J to 6 bases, leaving 7 bases not matched to a gene. The CDR3 is 15 amino acids. This CDR3 reads CASSYSVAGPGEQYF. CDR3 sequence (DNA): TGTGCCAGCAGTTACTCGGTAGCGGGGCCAGGCGAGCAGTACTTC.

Details on this clone: Other DNA sequences in this sample translate to the same CDR3. The chain recombines TRBV6-6 with TRBJ2-7; 10 nucleotides line up with TRBD1. Unmatched junction bases numbered 6, after V lost 6 bases and J lost 4 bases. CDR3 size: 14 residues. Germline CDR1 MNHNY, CDR2 SVGAGI (reference sequence). The CDR3: CASSPGQGRYEQYF. DNA for the CDR3: TGTGCCAGCAGCCCGGGACAGGGGCGATACGAGCAGTACTTC.

The V gene is TRBV5-1, the J gene TRBJ2-3; D possibly corresponds to TRBD2 (6 bases). The CDR3 runs 14 residues. V was shortened by 0 bases and J by 3 bases, with 8 bases between the two germline ends. Germline CDR1 is SGHRS and CDR2 is YFSETQ. The CDR3 protein is CASSLGRETDTQYF. The CDR3 DNA is TGCGCCAGCAGCTTGGGACGGGAGACAGATACGCAGTATTTT.